This T cell receptor beta chain originates from a study of graft-versus-host responses after intestinal transplantation. Assay used: immunoSEQ multiplex PCR; TCRdb lists only in-frame clones, some missing. The table shows under 140,000 clones, with 90% to 95% occurring only once. Points on this clone: No antigen is known for it.

General study points: Present in recipient marrow, GvH clones included some that appeared first in ileum or blood.

The CDR3 contains 15 residues. Per germline, CDR1 SGHNT and CDR2 YYREEE (reference sequence). V was clipped by 3 bases and J by 6 bases; unmatched bases: 8. This chain links TRBV5-4 with TRBJ1-5, with TRBD1 matching 8 bases. This clonotype was sampled from a human donor who received an intestinal transplant. The input for sequencing was unstimulated CD8+ T cells sorted from spleen or lymph node cells, taken before intestinal transplant. CDR3: CASSSSDRVIQPQHF. The CDR3 DNA reads as TGTGCCAGCAGCTCGTCGGACAGGGTCATTCAGCCCCAGCATTTT. The full variable domain, with the rest looked up from reference TRBV5-4 and TRBJ1-5, is ETGVTQSPTHLIKTRGQQVTLRCSSQSGHNTVSWYQQALGQGPQFIFQYYREEENGRGNFPPRFSGLQFPNYSSELNVNALELDDSALYLCASSSSDRVIQPQHFGDGTRLSIL.